The clone carrying this T cell receptor beta chain was recorded at least ten times. Its antigen is as yet unknown. The cDNA was synthesized by 5'RACE incorporating 10-nucleotide random UMIs. Each CDR3 protein is one row after TCRdb ran MiXCR on the 5' RACE reads. The top ten hold 12% of the sample, which has approximately 41,000 distinct CDR3 sequences, about 2.3% seen once. Unsorted libraries used 2 million PBMCs kept at -80 degrees C. The CDR3 totals 14 residues. V was cut by 1 base and J by 4 bases, with 13 bases left in between. Per germline, CDR1 DFQATT and CDR2 SNEGSKA (reference sequence). This specimen comes from a study of neurological immune-mediated disorders. Study-wide results and caveats: None of the CDR3 amino acid sequences of expanded clones were shared across subjects, and this suggested private repertoires in all groups. When grouped phylogenetically, the repertoires of 18 of the 34 multiple sclerosis patients fell together in one related-CDR3 cluster, which is a possible signature.

The V call is TRBV20-1, the J call TRBJ2-5; D may be TRBD1 (5 bases). This receptor was identified in a man aged 30-40 years with multiple sclerosis. Sequences were obtained from PBMCs. The CDR3 DNA follows: TGCAGTGCTAGAGGTGGCAGGGAAATAGAGACCCAGTACTTC. Translation: CSARGGREIETQYF.